The source of this T cell receptor beta chain is a study of read filtering for tumor transcriptome and immune sequencing. Turning to the study itself: Mean patient age was around 66 years, range roughly 45 to 85; approximately 18 male, some 15 female. By R-ISS, stages I, II and III held about 8, 15 and 7 patients. Whole-study results and caveats: In IR-seq, single-read clonotypes were about 80% of clonotypes but approximately 3.2% of reads.

A note on this clonotype: Its specificity is not known. A far larger clone is just one base off, so this is likely a read error.

Germline V CDR1 and CDR2: MDHEN, SYDVKM. CDR3 length equals 15 residues. The V and J ends lost 6 bases and 6 bases respectively, with 18 bases between them. The library was built from about 400 ng RNA with molecular barcoded adaptors for alpha/delta and beta/gamma chains. TCRdb redid the calling of the reads with MiXCR, one entry per CDR3 protein. The table has 40,000 or so distinct CDR3 sequences, under 15% seen once. The gene calls are TRBV28 and TRBJ2-1; tentative D call: TRBD2 (5 bases). The receptor was derived from a donor aged 40 or over with multiple myeloma. Sequencing was done on a sample of a population of CD138-negative cells sorted from bone marrow. The CDR3 DNA sequence: TGTGCCAGCAGCTTAGAAAGTCTAGCCTGCAATGAGCAGTTCTTC. Translation: CASSLESLACNEQFF. Supplemented by reference TRBV28 and TRBJ2-1, the full variable domain reads DVKVTQSSRYLVKRTGEKVFLECVQDMDHENMFWYRQDPGLGLRLIYFSYDVKMKEKGDIPEGYSVSREKKERFSLILESASTNQTSMYLCASSLESLACNEQFFGPGTRLTVL.